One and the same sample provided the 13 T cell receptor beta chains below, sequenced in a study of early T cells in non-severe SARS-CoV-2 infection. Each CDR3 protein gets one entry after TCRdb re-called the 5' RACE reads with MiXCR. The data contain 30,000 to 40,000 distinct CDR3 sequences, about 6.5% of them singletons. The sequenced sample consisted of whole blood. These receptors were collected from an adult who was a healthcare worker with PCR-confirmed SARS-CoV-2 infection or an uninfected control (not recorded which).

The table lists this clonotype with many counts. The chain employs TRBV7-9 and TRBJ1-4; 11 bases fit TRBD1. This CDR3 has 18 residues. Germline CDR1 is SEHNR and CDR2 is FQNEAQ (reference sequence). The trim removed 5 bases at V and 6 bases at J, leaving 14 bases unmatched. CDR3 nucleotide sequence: TGTGCCAGCAGCCCAGGACAGGGGGCAAGAATTGATTATGAAAAACTGTTTTTT. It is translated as CASSPGQGARIDYEKLFF. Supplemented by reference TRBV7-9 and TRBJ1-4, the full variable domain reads DTGVSQNPRHKITKRGQNVTFRCDPISEHNRLYWYRQTLGQGPEFLTYFQNEAQLEKSRLLSDRFSAERPKGSFSTLEIQRTEQGDSAMYLCASSPGQGARIDYEKLFFGSGTQLSVL.

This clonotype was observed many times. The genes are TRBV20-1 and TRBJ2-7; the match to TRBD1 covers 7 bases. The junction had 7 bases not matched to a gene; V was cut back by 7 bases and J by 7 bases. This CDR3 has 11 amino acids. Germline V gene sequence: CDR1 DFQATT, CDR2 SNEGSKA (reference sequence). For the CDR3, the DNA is TGCAGTGTCCCAAGGGGGCGGGAGCAGTACTTC. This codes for CSVPRGREQYF.

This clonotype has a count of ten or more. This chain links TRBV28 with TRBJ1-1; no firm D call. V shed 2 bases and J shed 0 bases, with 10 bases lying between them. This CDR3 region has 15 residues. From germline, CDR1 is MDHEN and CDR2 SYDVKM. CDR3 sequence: CASSLEQLMNTEAFF. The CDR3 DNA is TGTGCCAGCAGTTTAGAACAGCTCATGAACACTGAAGCTTTCTTT.

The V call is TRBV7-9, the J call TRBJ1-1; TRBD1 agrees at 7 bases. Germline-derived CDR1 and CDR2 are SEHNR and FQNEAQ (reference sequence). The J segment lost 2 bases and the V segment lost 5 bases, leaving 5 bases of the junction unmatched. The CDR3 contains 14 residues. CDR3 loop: CASSAQGINTEAFF. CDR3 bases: TGTGCCAGCAGCGCACAGGGGATTAACACTGAAGCTTTCTTT.

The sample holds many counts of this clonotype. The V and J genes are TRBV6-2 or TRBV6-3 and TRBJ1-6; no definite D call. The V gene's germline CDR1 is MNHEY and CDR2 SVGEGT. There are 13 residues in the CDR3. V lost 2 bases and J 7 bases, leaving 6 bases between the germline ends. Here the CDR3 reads CASSYRANSPLHF. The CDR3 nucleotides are TGTGCCAGCAGTTACAGGGCCAATTCACCCCTCCACTTT.

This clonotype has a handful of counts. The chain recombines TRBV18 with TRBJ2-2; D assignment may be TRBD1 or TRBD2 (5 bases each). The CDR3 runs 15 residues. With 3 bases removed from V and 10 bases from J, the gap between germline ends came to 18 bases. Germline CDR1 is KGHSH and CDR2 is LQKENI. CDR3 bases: TGTGCCAGCTCACCTCCGGGACCGGTCGCTCCGGAGCTGTTTTTT. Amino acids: CASSPPGPVAPELFF.

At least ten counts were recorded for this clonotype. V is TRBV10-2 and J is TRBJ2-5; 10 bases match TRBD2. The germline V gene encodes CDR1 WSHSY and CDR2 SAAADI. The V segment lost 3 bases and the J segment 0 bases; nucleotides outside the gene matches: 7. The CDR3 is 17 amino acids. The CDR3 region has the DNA TGCGCCAGCAGTGAAAGGGGCCTAGCGGGGGACCAAGAGACCCAGTACTTC. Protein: CASSERGLAGDQETQYF.

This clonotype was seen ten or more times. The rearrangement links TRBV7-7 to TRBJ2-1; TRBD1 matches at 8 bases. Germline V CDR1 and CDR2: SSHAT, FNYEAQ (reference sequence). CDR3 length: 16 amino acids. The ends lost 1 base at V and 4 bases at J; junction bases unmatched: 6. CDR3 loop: CASSLVRTGIYNEQFF. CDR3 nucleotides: TGTGCCAGCAGCTTAGTGCGGACAGGGATTTACAATGAGCAGTTCTTC.

CDR3 sequence (DNA): TGCAGTCTAAGGAGATCTGGGGCCAACGTCCTGACTTTC. It yields the protein CSLRRSGANVLTF. The chain combines TRBV20-1 with TRBJ2-6, with unresolved D. The CDR3 consists of 13 residues. Trimming shortened V by 8 bases and J by 1 base, and 9 bases separated the two germline ends. Germline values: CDR1 DFQATT, CDR2 SNEGSKA (reference sequence).

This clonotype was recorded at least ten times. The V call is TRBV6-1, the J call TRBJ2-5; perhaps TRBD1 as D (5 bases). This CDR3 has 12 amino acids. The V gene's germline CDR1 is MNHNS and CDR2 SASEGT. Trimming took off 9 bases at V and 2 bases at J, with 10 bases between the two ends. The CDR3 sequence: CASFGAQETQYF. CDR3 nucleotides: TGTGCCAGTTTTGGGGCTCAAGAGACCCAGTACTTC.

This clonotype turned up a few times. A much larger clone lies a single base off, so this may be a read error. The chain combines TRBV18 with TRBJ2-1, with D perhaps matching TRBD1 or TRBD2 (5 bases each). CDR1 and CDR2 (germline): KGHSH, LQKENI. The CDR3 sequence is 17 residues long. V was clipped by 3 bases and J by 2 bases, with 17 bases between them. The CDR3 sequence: CASSPSEGRGPYNEQFF. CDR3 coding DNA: TGTGCCAGCTCACCTTCCGAGGGACGGGGACCCTACAATGAGCAGTTCTTC.

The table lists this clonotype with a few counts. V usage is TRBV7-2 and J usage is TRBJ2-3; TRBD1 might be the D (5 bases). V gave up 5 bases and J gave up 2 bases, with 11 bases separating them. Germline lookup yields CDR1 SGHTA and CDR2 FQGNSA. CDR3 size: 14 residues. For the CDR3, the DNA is TGTGCCAGCAGCAAGGACATCTACACAGATACGCAGTATTTT. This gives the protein CASSKDIYTDTQYF.

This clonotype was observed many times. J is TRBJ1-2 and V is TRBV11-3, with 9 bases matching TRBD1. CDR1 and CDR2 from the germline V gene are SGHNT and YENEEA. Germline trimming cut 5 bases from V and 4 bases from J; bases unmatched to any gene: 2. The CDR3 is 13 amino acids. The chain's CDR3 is CASSVTGGYGYTF. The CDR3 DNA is TGTGCCAGCAGCGTGACAGGGGGCTATGGCTACACCTTC.